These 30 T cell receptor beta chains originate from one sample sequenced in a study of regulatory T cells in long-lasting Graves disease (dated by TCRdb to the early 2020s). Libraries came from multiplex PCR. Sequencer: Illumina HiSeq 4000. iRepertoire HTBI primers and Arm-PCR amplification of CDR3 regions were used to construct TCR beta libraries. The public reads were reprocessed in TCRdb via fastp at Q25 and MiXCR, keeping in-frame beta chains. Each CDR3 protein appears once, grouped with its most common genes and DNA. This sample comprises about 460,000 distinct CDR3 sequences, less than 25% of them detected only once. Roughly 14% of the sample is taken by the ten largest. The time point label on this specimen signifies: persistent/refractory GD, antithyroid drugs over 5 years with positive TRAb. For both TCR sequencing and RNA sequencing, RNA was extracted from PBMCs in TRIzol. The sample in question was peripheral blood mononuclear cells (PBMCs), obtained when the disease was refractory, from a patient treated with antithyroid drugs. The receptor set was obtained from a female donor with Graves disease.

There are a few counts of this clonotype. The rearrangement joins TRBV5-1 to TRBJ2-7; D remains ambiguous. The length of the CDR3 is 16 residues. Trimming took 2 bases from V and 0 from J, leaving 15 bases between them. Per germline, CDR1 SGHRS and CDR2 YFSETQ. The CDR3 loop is CASSLEVLGNSYEQYF. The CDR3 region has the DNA TGCGCCAGCAGCTTAGAAGTTCTGGGGAACTCCTACGAGCAGTACTTC. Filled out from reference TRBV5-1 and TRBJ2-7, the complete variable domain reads KAGVTQTPRYLIKTRGQQVTLSCSPISGHRSVSWYQQTPGQGLQFLFEYFSETQRNKGNFPGRFSGRQFSNSRSEMNVSTLELGDSALYLCASSLEVLGNSYEQYFGPGTRLTVT.

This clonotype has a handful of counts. For the CDR3, the DNA is TGCAGTGCCCCCGTGGCGGGGGTAGATGAAAAACTGTTTTTT. Protein product: CSAPVAGVDEKLFF. The chain carries TRBV20-1 and TRBJ1-4, with TRBD1 as a possible D gene (5 bases). The CDR3 spans 14 residues. Germline V gene lookup returns CDR1 DFQATT and CDR2 SNEGSKA (reference sequence). Deletions cut 6 bases from V and 6 bases from J, with 17 bases between.

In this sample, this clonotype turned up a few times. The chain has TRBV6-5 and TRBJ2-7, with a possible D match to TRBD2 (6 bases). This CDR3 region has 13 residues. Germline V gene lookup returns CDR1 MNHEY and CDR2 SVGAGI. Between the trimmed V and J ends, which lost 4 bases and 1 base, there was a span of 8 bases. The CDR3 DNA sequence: TGTGCCAGCAGTTGGGAGGTTTCCTACGAGCAGTACTTC. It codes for CASSWEVSYEQYF.

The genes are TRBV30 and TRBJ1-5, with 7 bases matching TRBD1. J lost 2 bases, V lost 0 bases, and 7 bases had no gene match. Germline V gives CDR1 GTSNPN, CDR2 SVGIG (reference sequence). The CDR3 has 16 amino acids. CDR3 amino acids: CAWSVQGTRGNQPQHF. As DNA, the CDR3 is TGTGCCTGGAGTGTACAGGGGACAAGGGGCAATCAGCCCCAGCATTTT. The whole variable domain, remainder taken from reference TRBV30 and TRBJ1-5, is SQTIHQWPATLVQPVGSPLSLECTVEGTSNPNLYWYRQAAGRGLQLLFYSVGIGQISSEVPQNLSASRPQDRQFILSSKKLLLSDSGFYLCAWSVQGTRGNQPQHFGDGTRLSIL.

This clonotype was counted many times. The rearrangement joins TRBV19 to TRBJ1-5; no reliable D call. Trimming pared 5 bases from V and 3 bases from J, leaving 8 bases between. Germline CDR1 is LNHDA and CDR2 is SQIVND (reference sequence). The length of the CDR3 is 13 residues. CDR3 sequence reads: CASSGGLNQPQHF. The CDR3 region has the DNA TGTGCCAGTAGTGGCGGTCTCAATCAGCCCCAGCATTTT. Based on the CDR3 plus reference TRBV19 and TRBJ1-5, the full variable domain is DGGITQSPKYLFRKEGQNVTLSCEQNLNHDAMYWYRQDPGQGLRLIYYSQIVNDFQKGDIAEGYSVSREKKESFPLTVTSAQKNPTAFYLCASSGGLNQPQHFGDGTRLSIL.

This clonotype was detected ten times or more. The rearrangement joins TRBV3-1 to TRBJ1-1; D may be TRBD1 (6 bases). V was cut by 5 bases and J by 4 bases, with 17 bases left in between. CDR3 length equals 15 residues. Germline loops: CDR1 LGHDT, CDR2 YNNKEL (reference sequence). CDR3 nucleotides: TGTGCCAGCAGCGTAGGGGGACTTGGGGGCACTGAAGCTTTCTTT. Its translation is CASSVGGLGGTEAFF.

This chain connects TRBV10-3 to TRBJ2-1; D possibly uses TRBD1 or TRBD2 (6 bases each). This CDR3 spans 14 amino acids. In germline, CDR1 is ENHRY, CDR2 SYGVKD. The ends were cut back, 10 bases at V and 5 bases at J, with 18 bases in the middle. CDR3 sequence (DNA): TGTGCCACCGAAGGACAGCGGGCTAACAATGAGCAGTTCTTC. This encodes CATEGQRANNEQFF.

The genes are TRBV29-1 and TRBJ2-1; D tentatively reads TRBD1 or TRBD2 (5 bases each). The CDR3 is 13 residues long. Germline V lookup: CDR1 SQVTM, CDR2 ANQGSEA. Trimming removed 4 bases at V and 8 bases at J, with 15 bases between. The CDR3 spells CSVAGTPSHEQFF. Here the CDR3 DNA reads TGCAGCGTTGCGGGGACCCCAAGCCATGAGCAGTTCTTC.

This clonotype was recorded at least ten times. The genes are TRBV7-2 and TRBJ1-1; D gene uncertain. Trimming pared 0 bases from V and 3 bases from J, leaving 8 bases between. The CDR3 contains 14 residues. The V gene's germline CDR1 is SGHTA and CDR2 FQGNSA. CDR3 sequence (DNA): TGTGCCAGCAGCTTAGCGCGACCGGACACTGAAGCTTTCTTT. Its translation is CASSLARPDTEAFF. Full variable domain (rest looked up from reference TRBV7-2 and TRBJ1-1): GAGVSQSPSNKVTEKGKDVELRCDPISGHTALYWYRQSLGQGLEFLIYFQGNSAPDKSGLPSDRFSAERTGGSVSTLTIQRTQQEDSAVYLCASSLARPDTEAFFGQGTRLTVV.

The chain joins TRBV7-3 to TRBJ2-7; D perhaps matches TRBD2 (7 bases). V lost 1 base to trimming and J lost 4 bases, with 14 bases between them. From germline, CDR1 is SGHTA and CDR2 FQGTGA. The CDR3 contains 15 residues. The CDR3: CASSLSGGTLYEQYF. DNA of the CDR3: TGTGCCAGCAGCTTAAGCGGGGGCACATTATACGAGCAGTACTTC.

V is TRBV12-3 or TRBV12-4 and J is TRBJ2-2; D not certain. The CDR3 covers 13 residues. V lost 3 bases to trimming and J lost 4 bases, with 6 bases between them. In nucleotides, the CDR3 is TGTGCCAGCAGTTTCAACCCCACCGGGGAGCTGTTTTTT. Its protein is CASSFNPTGELFF.

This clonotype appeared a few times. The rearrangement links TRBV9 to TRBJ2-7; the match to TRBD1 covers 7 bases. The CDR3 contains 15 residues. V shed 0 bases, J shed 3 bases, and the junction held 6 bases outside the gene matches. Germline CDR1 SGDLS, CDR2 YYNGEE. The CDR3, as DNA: TGTGCCAGCAGCGTAGGGTTAGGGGGCGGCTACGAGCAGTACTTC. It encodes CASSVGLGGGYEQYF.

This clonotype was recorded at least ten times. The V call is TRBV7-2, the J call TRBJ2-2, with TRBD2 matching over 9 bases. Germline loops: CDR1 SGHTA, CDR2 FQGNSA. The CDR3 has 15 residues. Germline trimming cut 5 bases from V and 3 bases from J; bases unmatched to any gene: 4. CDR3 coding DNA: TGTGCCAGCAGCCCCCGGACTAGCGACACCGGGGAGCTGTTTTTT. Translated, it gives CASSPRTSDTGELFF.

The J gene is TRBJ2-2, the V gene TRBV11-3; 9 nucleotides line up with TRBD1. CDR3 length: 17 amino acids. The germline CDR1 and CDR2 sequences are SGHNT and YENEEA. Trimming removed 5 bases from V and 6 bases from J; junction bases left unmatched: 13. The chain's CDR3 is CASSPGWGQGVSGELFF. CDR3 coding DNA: TGTGCCAGCAGCCCGGGTTGGGGACAGGGCGTGTCCGGGGAGCTGTTTTTT.

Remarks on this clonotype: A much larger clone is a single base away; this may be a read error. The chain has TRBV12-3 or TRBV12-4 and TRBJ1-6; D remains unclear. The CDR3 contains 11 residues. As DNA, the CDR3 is TGTGCCGGCAGCGAAAATTCACCCCTCCACTTT. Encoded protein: CAGSENSPLHF.

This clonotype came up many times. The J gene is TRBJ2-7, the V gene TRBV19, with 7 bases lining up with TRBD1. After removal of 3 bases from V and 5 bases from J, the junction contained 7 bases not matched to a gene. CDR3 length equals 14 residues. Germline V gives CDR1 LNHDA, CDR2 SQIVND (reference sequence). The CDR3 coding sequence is TGTGCCAGTAGTATCGACAGGGATGTCAACGAGCAGTACTTC. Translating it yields CASSIDRDVNEQYF.

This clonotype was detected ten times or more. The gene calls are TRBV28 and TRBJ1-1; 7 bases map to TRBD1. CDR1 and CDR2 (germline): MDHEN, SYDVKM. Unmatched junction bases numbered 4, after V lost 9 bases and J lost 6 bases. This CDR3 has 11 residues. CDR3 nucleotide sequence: TGTGCCAGTCAGGGGGGACCTGAAGCTTTCTTT. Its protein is CASQGGPEAFF. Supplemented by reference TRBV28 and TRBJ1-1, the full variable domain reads DVKVTQSSRYLVKRTGEKVFLECVQDMDHENMFWYRQDPGLGLRLIYFSYDVKMKEKGDIPEGYSVSREKKERFSLILESASTNQTSMYLCASQGGPEAFFGQGTRLTVV.

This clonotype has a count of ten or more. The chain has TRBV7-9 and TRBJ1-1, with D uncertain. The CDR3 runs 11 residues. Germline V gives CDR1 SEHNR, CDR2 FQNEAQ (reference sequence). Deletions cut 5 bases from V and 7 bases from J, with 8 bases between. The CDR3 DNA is TGTGCCAGCAGCGCCTTTGATGAAGCTTTCTTT. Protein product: CASSAFDEAFF.

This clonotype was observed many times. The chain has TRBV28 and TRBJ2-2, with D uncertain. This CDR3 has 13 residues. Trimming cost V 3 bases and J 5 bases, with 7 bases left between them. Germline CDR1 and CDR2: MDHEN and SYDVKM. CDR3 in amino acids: CASSFSVTGELFF. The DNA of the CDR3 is TGTGCCAGCAGTTTCTCGGTGACCGGGGAGCTGTTTTTT. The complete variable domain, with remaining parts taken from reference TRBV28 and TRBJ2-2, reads DVKVTQSSRYLVKRTGEKVFLECVQDMDHENMFWYRQDPGLGLRLIYFSYDVKMKEKGDIPEGYSVSREKKERFSLILESASTNQTSMYLCASSFSVTGELFFGEGSRLTVL.

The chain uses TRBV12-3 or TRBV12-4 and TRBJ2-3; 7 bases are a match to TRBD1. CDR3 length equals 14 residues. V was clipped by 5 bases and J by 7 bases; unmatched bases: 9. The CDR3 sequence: CASSPGQELNTQYF. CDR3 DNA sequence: TGTGCCAGCAGTCCCGGACAGGAACTTAATACGCAGTATTTT.

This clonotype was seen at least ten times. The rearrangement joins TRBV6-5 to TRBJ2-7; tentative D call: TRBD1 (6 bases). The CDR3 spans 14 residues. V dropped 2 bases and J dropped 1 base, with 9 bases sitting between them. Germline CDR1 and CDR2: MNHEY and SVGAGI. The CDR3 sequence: CASSYLGQSYEQYF. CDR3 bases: TGTGCCAGCAGTTACCTCGGACAGTCCTACGAGCAGTACTTC.

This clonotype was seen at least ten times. Here the CDR3 DNA reads TGTGCCAGCAGTCGGGACCGCAGTAATGGGGAGACCCAGTACTTC. This encodes CASSRDRSNGETQYF. J is TRBJ2-5 and V is TRBV12-3 or TRBV12-4; D is perhaps TRBD1 or TRBD2 (5 bases each). The CDR3 has 15 residues. Between the trimmed V and J ends, which lost 5 bases and 5 bases, there was a span of 18 bases.

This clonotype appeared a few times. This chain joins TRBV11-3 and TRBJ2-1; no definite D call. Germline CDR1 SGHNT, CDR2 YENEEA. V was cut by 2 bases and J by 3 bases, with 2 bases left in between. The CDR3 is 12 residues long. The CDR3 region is CASSLHYNEQFF. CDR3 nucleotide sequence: TGTGCCAGCAGCTTACACTACAATGAGCAGTTCTTC.

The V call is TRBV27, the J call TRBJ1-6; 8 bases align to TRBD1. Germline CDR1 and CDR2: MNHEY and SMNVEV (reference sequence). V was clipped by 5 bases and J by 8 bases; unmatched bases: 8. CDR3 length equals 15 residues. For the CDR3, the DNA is TGTGCCAGCAGTCCGACGACAGGGGTGGATTCACCCCTCCACTTT. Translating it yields CASSPTTGVDSPLHF.

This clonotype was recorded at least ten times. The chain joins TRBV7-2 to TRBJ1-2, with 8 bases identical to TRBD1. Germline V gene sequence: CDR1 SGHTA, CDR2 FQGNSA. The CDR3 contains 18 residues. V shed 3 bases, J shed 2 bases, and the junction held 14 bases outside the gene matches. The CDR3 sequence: CASSFIGQGFLVNYGYTF. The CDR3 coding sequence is TGTGCCAGCAGCTTCATTGGACAGGGATTCCTGGTGAACTATGGCTACACCTTC.

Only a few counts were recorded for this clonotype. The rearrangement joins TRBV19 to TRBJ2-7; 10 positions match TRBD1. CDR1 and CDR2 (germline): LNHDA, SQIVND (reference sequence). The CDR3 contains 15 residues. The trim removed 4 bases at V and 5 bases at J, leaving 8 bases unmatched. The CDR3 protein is CASSTLRDRGNEQYF. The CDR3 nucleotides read TGTGCCAGTAGTACTCTCCGGGACAGGGGAAACGAGCAGTACTTC. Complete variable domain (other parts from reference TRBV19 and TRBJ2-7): DGGITQSPKYLFRKEGQNVTLSCEQNLNHDAMYWYRQDPGQGLRLIYYSQIVNDFQKGDIAEGYSVSREKKESFPLTVTSAQKNPTAFYLCASSTLRDRGNEQYFGPGTRLTVT.

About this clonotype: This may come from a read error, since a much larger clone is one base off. The DNA for the CDR3 is TGTGCCAGCAGTTACTCGATGGGGGCGCGAGGCGGGCAGTACTTC. Amino acids: CASSYSMGARGGQYF. V is TRBV6-5 and J is TRBJ2-7; tentatively, D is TRBD1 (6 bases). Germline-derived CDR1 and CDR2 are MNHEY and SVGAGI. The CDR3 consists of 15 residues. Trimming took 0 bases from V and 9 from J, leaving 18 bases between them.

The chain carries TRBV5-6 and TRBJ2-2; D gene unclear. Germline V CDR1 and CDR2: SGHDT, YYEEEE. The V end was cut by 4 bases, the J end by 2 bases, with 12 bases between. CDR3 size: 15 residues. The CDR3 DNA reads TGTGCCAGCAGCCACTCAAGGGCTAACACCGGGGAGCTGTTTTTT. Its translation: CASSHSRANTGELFF.

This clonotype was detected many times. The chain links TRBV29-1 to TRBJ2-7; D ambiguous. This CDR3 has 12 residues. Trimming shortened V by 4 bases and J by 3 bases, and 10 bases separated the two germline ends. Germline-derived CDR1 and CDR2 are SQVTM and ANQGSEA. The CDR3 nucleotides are TGCAGCGTTGGAGGATTTGGCTACGAGCAGTACTTC. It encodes CSVGGFGYEQYF.

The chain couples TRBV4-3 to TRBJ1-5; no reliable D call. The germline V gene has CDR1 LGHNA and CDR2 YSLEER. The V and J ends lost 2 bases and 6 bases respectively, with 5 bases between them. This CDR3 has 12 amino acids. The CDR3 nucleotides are TGCGCCAGCAGCCAATGGGGTCAGCCCCAGCATTTT. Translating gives CASSQWGQPQHF.